Described below is a single T cell receptor beta chain sequence and its context. Its antigen is still unknown. This sample is drawn from a study of T cells in localized non-small cell lung cancer. General study results and limits: Out of the top 100 tumor clones, a median approximately 50 were seen in adjacent lung. Tumor samples were not multi-region, leaving intratumor heterogeneity unexcluded. Higher adjacent-lung clonality was associated with shorter survival.

Profiled with immunoSEQ multiplex PCR; TCRdb holds only in-frame clones, not every one. The data contain 65,000 to 80,000 clones, approximately 84% of them singletons. Trimming stripped 7 bases from V and 1 base from J, with 13 bases between. Germline V lookup: CDR1 SEHNR, CDR2 FQNEAQ (reference sequence). This CDR3 contains 15 residues. The chain combines TRBV7-9 with TRBJ1-4; D is undetermined. The clonotype originates from a female donor of 60 years or more with stage I lung adenocarcinoma. Material: peripheral blood, obtained before any cancer treatment. CDR3 nucleotide sequence: TGTGCCAGCACCACAGCGTTGGGAACTAATGAAAAACTGTTTTTT. This sequence encodes CASTTALGTNEKLFF.